This passage covers 29 T cell receptor beta chains from one sample sequenced in a study of blood T cell repertoires in COVID-19. Produced via immunoSEQ multiplex PCR; TCRdb's table is partial and in-frame only. The table includes fewer than 150,000 clones, about 80% detected once. Sequencing used PBMCs or T cells enriched from blood (not recorded which). The receptors shown here come from a man aged 45-65 years in a cohort exposed to, infected with or recovered from COVID-19 (not recorded which).

This clone was observed a single time. The V call is TRBV12-3 or TRBV12-4, the J call TRBJ2-7, with 9 bases identical to TRBD1. J gave up 4 bases and V 6 bases, and 4 bases lay outside the gene matches. This CDR3 comprises 13 residues. CDR3 sequence: CASSSGTGYEQYF. CDR3 DNA: TGTGCCAGCAGCTCCGGGACAGGGTACGAGCAGTACTTC.

The chain combines TRBV12-5 with TRBJ1-5, with D possibly being TRBD1 (6 bases). Germline assignment: CDR1 LGHNT and CDR2 FRNRAP. Trimming took off 2 bases at V and 5 bases at J, with 13 bases between the two ends. The CDR3 contains 15 residues. CDR3 nucleotide sequence: TGTGCTAGTGGTTTGTTGGGGGCGCGTGATCAGCCCCAGCATTTT. It is translated as CASGLLGARDQPQHF.

The chain links TRBV6-5 to TRBJ1-3; 8 bases match TRBD1. Trimming at V came to 11 bases and at J to 0 bases, leaving 6 bases not matched to a gene. Germline CDR1 and CDR2: MNHEY and SVGAGI. The CDR3 totals 14 residues. For the CDR3, the DNA is TGTGCCGTCCGGGACAGGCACTCTGGAAACACCATATATTTT. Protein sequence: CAVRDRHSGNTIYF.

The chain couples TRBV5-1 to TRBJ2-6, with TRBD1 matching over 10 bases. The CDR3 sequence is 19 residues long. The trim removed 4 bases at V and 4 bases at J, leaving 14 bases unmatched. Germline V gives CDR1 SGHRS, CDR2 YFSETQ. The CDR3 DNA is TGCGCCAGCAGCACCTCTCCGGGGACAGGGGCGAACGGGGCCAACGTCCTGACTTTC. It translates to CASSTSPGTGANGANVLTF.

V usage is TRBV29-1 and J usage is TRBJ1-2; D possibly corresponds to TRBD1 (5 bases). The CDR3 spans 11 residues. The germline gives CDR1 SQVTM, CDR2 ANQGSEA. V gave up 2 bases and J gave up 6 bases, with 7 bases separating them. CDR3 amino acids: CSVERRDGYTF. CDR3 nucleotides: TGCAGCGTTGAACGCAGGGATGGCTACACCTTC.

This chain links TRBV27 with TRBJ2-7; tentative D call: TRBD2 (6 bases). CDR1 MNHEY and CDR2 SMNVEV come from the germline V gene (reference sequence). This CDR3 comprises 14 residues. V was cut by 3 bases and J by 0 bases, with 9 bases left in between. The CDR3 DNA reads as TGTGCCAGCAGTTTTGGTAGCGGCTCCTACGAGCAGTACTTC. The encoded protein is CASSFGSGSYEQYF.

This clone was found once. This rearrangement joins TRBV28 to TRBJ1-6; 9 bases align to TRBD1. The trim removed 6 bases at V and 10 bases at J, leaving 10 bases unmatched. Per germline, CDR1 MDHEN and CDR2 SYDVKM. CDR3 length: 15 residues. DNA for the CDR3: TGTGCCAGCAGCGAAACAGGGGGCGCGGAGTCACCCCTCCACTTT. As protein: CASSETGGAESPLHF.

The genes are TRBV19 and TRBJ2-2, with D maybe TRBD2 (6 bases). Per the germline V gene, CDR1 is LNHDA and CDR2 is SQIVND (reference sequence). The CDR3 runs to 15 residues. Deletions cut 4 bases from V and 5 bases from J, with 14 bases between. CDR3 region: CASSKVAVGTGELFF. CDR3 nucleotide sequence: TGTGCCAGTAGTAAGGTAGCGGTGGGAACCGGGGAGCTGTTTTTT.

The chain has TRBV5-4 and TRBJ1-2; the D gene is possibly TRBD1 (6 bases). The CDR3 has 14 amino acids. Germline CDR1 is SGHNT and CDR2 is YYREEE (reference sequence). Trimming stripped 4 bases from V and 3 bases from J, with 13 bases between. CDR3 protein: CASSPWAGDYGYTF. The CDR3, as DNA: TGTGCCAGCAGCCCCTGGGCAGGGGACTATGGCTACACCTTC.

The chain couples TRBV3-1 (or the pseudogene TRBV3-2) to TRBJ1-3; D is possibly TRBD1 (5 bases). V dropped 5 bases and J dropped 3 bases, with 8 bases sitting between them. The CDR3 is made up of 13 amino acids. From germline, CDR1 is LGHDT and CDR2 YNNKEL (reference sequence). The CDR3 loop is CASSWGFGNTIYF. CDR3 in DNA: TGTGCCAGCAGCTGGGGCTTTGGAAACACCATATATTTT.

This clone has only a few counts. CDR3 nucleotides: TGTGCCAGTAGTATAATCAGAAACAATGAGCAGTTCTTC. Translating it yields CASSIIRNNEQFF. This chain connects TRBV19 to TRBJ2-1; D remains unclear. The CDR3 runs to 13 residues. V shed 2 bases and J shed 5 bases, with 7 bases lying between them. CDR1 and CDR2 (germline): LNHDA, SQIVND (reference sequence).

The chain links TRBV29-1 to TRBJ1-2; D might be TRBD1 (5 bases). The germline V gene has CDR1 SQVTM and CDR2 ANQGSEA. The CDR3 runs 16 residues. V lost 0 bases to trimming and J lost 3 bases, with 17 bases between them. Here the CDR3 reads CSVEDTPGLPDYGYTF. CDR3 DNA sequence: TGCAGCGTTGAAGATACGCCAGGGTTGCCCGACTATGGCTACACCTTC.

The chain recombines TRBV5-6 with TRBJ1-2; TRBD1 aligns across 8 bases. There are 14 residues in the CDR3. Germline loops: CDR1 SGHDT, CDR2 YYEEEE. The V segment lost 4 bases and the J segment 7 bases; nucleotides outside the gene matches: 9. The CDR3 here is CASSAGGAIIGYTF. The CDR3 DNA is TGTGCCAGCAGCGCAGGGGGCGCGATTATTGGCTACACCTTC.

As regards this clone: Other DNA sequences in this specimen translate into the identical CDR3. The chain has TRBV9 and TRBJ1-3; D remains unclear. This CDR3 has 15 amino acids. Germline V CDR1 and CDR2: SGDLS, YYNGEE. The V gene lost 4 bases and the J gene lost 0 bases, with 11 bases spanning the gap. The CDR3, as DNA: TGTGCCAGCAGCCCACTGAGGGACTCTGGAAACACCATATATTTT. This gives the protein CASSPLRDSGNTIYF.

The chain recombines TRBV13 with TRBJ2-1; perhaps TRBD1 as D (6 bases). CDR3 length equals 15 residues. Germline V gives CDR1 PRHDT, CDR2 FYEKMQ (reference sequence). V shed 8 bases and J shed 1 base, with 15 bases lying between them. The CDR3 DNA sequence: TGTGCCAGCCGAATCGCCGGACAGTCCTACAATGAGCAGTTCTTC. As protein: CASRIAGQSYNEQFF.

V and J are TRBV5-1 and TRBJ2-4; weak D call: TRBD2 (6 bases). The CDR3 extends over 14 amino acids. Per the germline V gene, CDR1 is SGHRS and CDR2 is YFSETQ. The V end lost 4 bases, the J end lost 6 bases, and 14 bases lay between the germline ends. The CDR3 nucleotides are TGCGCCAGCAGCGGTCAGGAGGGAAGAAACATTCAGTACTTC. Translation: CASSGQEGRNIQYF.

The V and J genes are TRBV6-5 and TRBJ1-1; 7 nucleotides match TRBD1. The V gene end was trimmed by 8 bases and the J gene end by 0 bases; junction bases not matched to a gene: 6. Germline-derived CDR1 and CDR2 are MNHEY and SVGAGI. There are 14 residues in the CDR3. The CDR3 bases are TGTGCCAGCGGGACAGCGACCCTGAACACTGAAGCTTTCTTT. Its protein product is CASGTATLNTEAFF.

The genes are TRBV11-2 and TRBJ1-2; 12 bases line up with TRBD1. The CDR3 spans 14 residues. V lost 5 bases to trimming and J lost 8 bases; unmatched junction nucleotides: 6. Germline values: CDR1 SGHAT, CDR2 FQNNGV. CDR3 DNA: TGTGCCAGCAGCCCTGGGACAGGGGGCGGCGGCTACACCTTC. Translation: CASSPGTGGGGYTF.

The chain is built from TRBV6-5 and TRBJ2-1, with 9 nucleotides matching TRBD2. CDR3 length equals 14 residues. The V gene's germline CDR1 is MNHEY and CDR2 SVGAGI. V was pared by 6 bases and J by 4 bases, with 4 bases of the junction left unmatched. The CDR3 spells CASRVSGGYNEQFF. The CDR3 DNA follows: TGTGCCAGCAGGGTTAGCGGGGGATACAATGAGCAGTTCTTC.

The chain has TRBV29-1 and TRBJ2-7, with 10 positions matching TRBD1. The ends lost 0 bases at V and 4 bases at J; junction bases unmatched: 15. This CDR3 contains 18 residues. Germline V gene sequence: CDR1 SQVTM, CDR2 ANQGSEA. In DNA form, the CDR3 reads TGCAGCGTTGAAGACCAGCGGGACAGGGGTTTTTCTGGTTACGAGCAGTACTTC. Protein product: CSVEDQRDRGFSGYEQYF.

The gene calls are TRBV25-1 and TRBJ1-5, with 9 bases fitting TRBD1. The CDR3 has 14 amino acids. Germline lookup yields CDR1 MGHDK and CDR2 SYGVNS. J lost 7 bases, V lost 4 bases, and 5 bases had no gene match. The CDR3 sequence is CASSGTGERQPQHF. The CDR3 DNA is TGTGCCAGCAGTGGGACAGGGGAGAGGCAGCCCCAGCATTTT.

The chain combines TRBV11-2 with TRBJ2-2; TRBD1 agrees at 7 bases. Germline CDR1 and CDR2: SGHAT and FQNNGV. V dropped 4 bases and J dropped 1; count of bases not matched to a gene: 0. The CDR3 runs to 14 residues. CDR3 in amino acids: CASSWDRNTGELFF. In DNA form, the CDR3 reads TGTGCCAGCAGCTGGGACAGGAACACCGGGGAGCTGTTTTTT.

This clone occurred once. This chain connects TRBV29-1 to TRBJ1-2, with D uncertain. The germline V gene has CDR1 SQVTM and CDR2 ANQGSEA. The V and J ends lost 8 bases and 2 bases respectively, with 12 bases between them. The CDR3 has 12 residues. CDR3 in amino acids: CSLLTANYGYTF. The CDR3 DNA follows: TGCAGCTTGTTGACTGCCAACTATGGCTACACCTTC.

The chain couples TRBV19 to TRBJ2-1; D is uncertain. Trimming removed 3 bases at V and 7 bases at J, with 13 bases between. Germline lookup yields CDR1 LNHDA and CDR2 SQIVND (reference sequence). The CDR3 runs to 14 residues. CDR3 loop: CASSINSLRNEQFF. The CDR3, as DNA: TGTGCCAGTAGTATTAACAGCCTAAGGAATGAGCAGTTCTTC.

The chain couples TRBV12-5 to TRBJ1-5, with D unclear. Trimming removed 0 bases from V and 3 bases from J, with 12 bases in between. Germline CDR1 is LGHNT and CDR2 is FRNRAP. The length of the CDR3 is 16 residues. This CDR3 reads CASGLVLGQDNQPQHF. The CDR3 DNA reads TGTGCTAGTGGTTTGGTGTTGGGCCAGGACAATCAGCCCCAGCATTTT.

The chain joins TRBV15 to TRBJ1-2, with D hard to call. Trimming removed 2 bases from V and 8 bases from J, with 12 bases in between. CDR1 and CDR2 from the germline V gene are LNHNV and YYDKDF (reference sequence). This CDR3 has 13 amino acids. DNA of the CDR3: TGTGCCACCAGCAGACCGGGAGGGATCGGCTACACCTTC. Translated: CATSRPGGIGYTF.

The gene calls are TRBV2 and TRBJ1-4, with no clear D. The CDR3 has 14 residues. Germline V CDR1 and CDR2: SNHLY, FYNNEI. The V end lost 4 bases, the J end lost 7 bases, and 13 bases lay between the germline ends. The CDR3 coding sequence is TGTGCCAGCAGTGTCGGACTTGGAGGTGAAAAACTGTTTTTT. It encodes CASSVGLGGEKLFF.

This rearrangement joins TRBV30 to TRBJ2-5; D gene uncertain. CDR3 length equals 13 residues. V dropped 4 bases and J dropped 1 base, with 10 bases sitting between them. The germline CDR1 and CDR2 sequences are GTSNPN and SVGIG (reference sequence). CDR3 DNA: TGTGCCTGGACCATGAGCTCCCAAGAGACCCAGTACTTC. Translation gives CAWTMSSQETQYF.

The chain joins TRBV30 to TRBJ2-3, with 9 bases lining up with TRBD2. Trimming took 1 base from V and 1 from J; bases not matched to a gene: 0. The germline CDR1 and CDR2 sequences are GTSNPN and SVGIG (reference sequence). The CDR3 loop spans 14 amino acids. CDR3 residues: CAWSGLAGTDTQYF. The CDR3 DNA sequence: TGTGCCTGGAGTGGACTAGCGGGCACAGATACGCAGTATTTT.